This entry lists 25 T cell receptor beta chains sequenced from one sample in a study of blood T cell repertoires in COVID-19. Generated by immunoSEQ multiplex PCR, the TCRdb table keeps only in-frame clones and is missing some. The sample holds hundreds of thousands of clones, around 86% seen once. The source material was peripheral blood. The receptors come from a man aged 60 to 69 who had recovered from COVID-19.

The chain uses TRBV6-5 and TRBJ1-2, with D unclear. Trimming took 7 bases from V and 2 from J, leaving 8 bases between them. Germline CDR1 and CDR2: MNHEY and SVGAGI. CDR3 size: 12 residues. The CDR3: CASKAQNYGYTF. The CDR3 coding sequence is TGTGCCAGCAAAGCACAGAACTATGGCTACACCTTC.

The gene calls are TRBV6-5 and TRBJ2-7; TRBD2 might be the D (6 bases). Germline assignment: CDR1 MNHEY and CDR2 SVGAGI. The CDR3 length is 14 residues. V lost 7 bases, J lost 5 bases, and 18 bases lay in between. CDR3 region: CASKRGAGTNEQYF. As DNA, the CDR3 is TGTGCCAGCAAAAGAGGGGCGGGAACCAACGAGCAGTACTTC.

This clone was counted once. This sequence joins TRBV27 and TRBJ1-1, with D possibly TRBD1 on 5 matching bases. Trimming removed 5 bases from V and 3 bases from J, with 19 bases in between. This CDR3 is built from 16 residues. Germline-derived CDR1 and CDR2 are MNHEY and SMNVEV (reference sequence). Written as DNA, the CDR3 is TGTGCCAGCAGTCCCCCCGACAGACCTGATGACACTGAAGCTTTCTTT. It yields the protein CASSPPDRPDDTEAFF.

The V and J genes are TRBV19 and TRBJ1-2, with 8 bases identical to TRBD1. This CDR3 is 15 amino acids long. CDR1 is LNHDA, CDR2 SQIVND, per germline (reference sequence). The junction had 5 bases not matched to a gene; V was cut back by 4 bases and J by 1 base. The CDR3: CASSTWTGNNYGYTF. The CDR3 DNA is TGTGCCAGTAGTACCTGGACAGGGAATAACTATGGCTACACCTTC.

The chain recombines TRBV5-1 with TRBJ2-1; 9 bases map to TRBD2. The CDR3 runs to 16 residues. Germline lookup yields CDR1 SGHRS and CDR2 YFSETQ. V lost 3 bases, J lost 9 bases, and 13 bases stayed unmatched. CDR3 region: CASSSLAGGPNVEQFF. CDR3 DNA sequence: TGCGCCAGCAGCTCTTTGGCGGGGGGGCCTAACGTTGAGCAGTTCTTC.

The rearrangement uses TRBV27 and TRBJ1-1; possibly TRBD1 for D (5 bases). The CDR3 covers 11 residues. Trimming removed 4 bases at V and 11 bases at J, with 11 bases between. Germline CDR1 reads MNHEY; CDR2 reads SMNVEV (reference sequence). CDR3 DNA sequence: TGTGCCAGCAGTTCCAGGGCTGGGGCTTTCTTT. This translates into CASSSRAGAFF.

This chain links TRBV14 with TRBJ1-3; no clear D gene. Germline CDR1 and CDR2: SGHDN and FVKESK. The V end lost 2 bases, the J end lost 7 bases, and 9 bases lay between the germline ends. The CDR3 covers 13 residues. The CDR3 protein is CASSQPSGNTIYF. The CDR3 bases are TGTGCCAGCAGCCAACCCAGCGGGAACACCATATATTTT.

The rearrangement joins TRBV19 to TRBJ2-7, with 8 bases identical to TRBD1. Germline trimming cut 6 bases from V and 1 base from J; bases unmatched to any gene: 5. Per the germline V gene, CDR1 is LNHDA and CDR2 is SQIVND (reference sequence). The CDR3 is 14 residues long. CDR3 DNA sequence: TGTGCCAGTAGCCCCTGGGACAGGTCCTACGAGCAGTACTTC. This sequence encodes CASSPWDRSYEQYF.

The CDR3 nucleotides read TGTGCCAGCAGCTTAGGCGGGGGAAGCACAGATACGCAGTATTTT. It encodes CASSLGGGSTDTQYF. The chain couples TRBV11-3 to TRBJ2-3; the match to TRBD2 covers 7 bases. Germline loops: CDR1 SGHNT, CDR2 YENEEA. The J segment lost 0 bases and the V segment lost 1 base, leaving 1 base of the junction unmatched. CDR3 length: 15 residues.

This chain uses TRBV10-3 with TRBJ2-3, with TRBD1 matching 9 bases. V lost 7 bases, J lost 0 bases, and 5 bases stayed unmatched. The germline gives CDR1 ENHRY, CDR2 SYGVKD. The CDR3 is 15 residues long. The CDR3 nucleotides read TGTGCCATCACCACAGGGGGCAAAAGCACAGATACGCAGTATTTT. It is translated as CAITTGGKSTDTQYF.

The table lists this clone with a few counts. CDR3 loop: CASRERARSPLHF. The CDR3 DNA sequence: TGTGCCAGCAGAGAGAGGGCTCGATCACCCCTCCACTTT. The rearrangement joins TRBV2 to TRBJ1-6, with unresolved D. V was pared by 6 bases and J by 10 bases, with 13 bases between. This CDR3 has 13 residues. Per the germline V gene, CDR1 is SNHLY and CDR2 is FYNNEI.

Here the CDR3 reads CASTPGGGGVFF. Written as DNA, the CDR3 is TGTGCCAGCACCCCGGGGGGCGGGGGGGTGTTTTTT. The chain recombines TRBV12-3 or TRBV12-4 with TRBJ2-2, with 9 bases fitting TRBD2. The CDR3 has 12 residues. V gave up 7 bases and J gave up 15 bases; unmatched junction bases: 9.

V usage is TRBV9 and J usage is TRBJ1-2, with TRBD1 identical over 10 bases. The germline V gene has CDR1 SGDLS and CDR2 YYNGEE. The ends lost 3 bases at V and 2 bases at J; junction bases unmatched: 10. This CDR3 spans 17 amino acids. CDR3 nucleotide sequence: TGTGCCAGCAGCGCTCGACAGGGGGCGGGTTGGAACTATGGCTACACCTTC. Translated: CASSARQGAGWNYGYTF.

V and J are TRBV18 and TRBJ2-5; TRBD2 might be the D (5 bases). The CDR3 is 14 amino acids. Germline CDR1 and CDR2: KGHSH and LQKENI. The V gene lost 4 bases and the J gene lost 1 base, with 10 bases spanning the gap. CDR3 residues: CASSLLEAQETQYF. For the CDR3, the DNA is TGTGCCAGCTCACTATTGGAGGCCCAAGAGACCCAGTACTTC.

This rearrangement joins TRBV6-5 to TRBJ1-4; 7 nucleotides align to TRBD1. This CDR3 region has 12 residues. After removal of 5 bases from V and 11 bases from J, the junction contained 5 bases not matched to a gene. CDR1 is MNHEY and CDR2 is SVGAGI in the germline V gene. CDR3 sequence (DNA): TGTGCCAGCAGTAACGACAGGGATAAACTGTTTTTT. This sequence encodes CASSNDRDKLFF.

This chain connects TRBV5-5 to TRBJ2-3, with TRBD2 matching over 9 bases. V lost 0 bases, J lost 10 bases, and 18 bases stayed unmatched. The CDR3 loop spans 18 amino acids. Per germline, CDR1 SGHKS and CDR2 YYEKEE (reference sequence). CDR3 nucleotides: TGTGCCAGCAGCTTGGATCCCCTCTACGCGGGGGGGACACAGGCGCAGTATTTT. Its protein is CASSLDPLYAGGTQAQYF.

This chain uses TRBV6-5 with TRBJ1-1, with 7 bases lining up with TRBD1. CDR3 size: 13 residues. V shed 4 bases and J 4 bases; nucleotides not matched to a gene: 3. CDR1 is MNHEY and CDR2 is SVGAGI in the germline V gene. CDR3 loop: CASSSTGRTEAFF. The CDR3 nucleotides read TGTGCCAGCAGTTCGACAGGGCGCACTGAAGCTTTCTTT.

This sequence joins TRBV15 and TRBJ1-3; D remains unclear. CDR3 length: 15 amino acids. Trimming stripped 3 bases from V and 0 bases from J, with 9 bases between. In germline, CDR1 is LNHNV, CDR2 YYDKDF (reference sequence). CDR3: CATSRYGGSGNTIYF. The CDR3 bases are TGTGCCACCAGCAGGTACGGAGGCTCTGGAAACACCATATATTTT.

This chain uses TRBV5-1 with TRBJ1-1; the match to TRBD1 covers 8 bases. CDR3 size: 15 residues. CDR1 is SGHRS, CDR2 YFSETQ, per germline. Trimming took 4 bases from V and 4 from J; bases not matched to a gene: 9. Written as DNA, the CDR3 is TGCGCCAGCAGCGCCGACAGGGGCAGGGGCACTGAAGCTTTCTTT. It is translated as CASSADRGRGTEAFF.

This chain connects TRBV3-1 (or the pseudogene TRBV3-2) to TRBJ1-2, with a weak D call TRBD1 (6 bases). The CDR3 has 11 amino acids. The germline CDR1 and CDR2 sequences are LGHDT and YNNKEL (reference sequence). V was trimmed by 6 bases and J by 6 bases, leaving 8 bases between them. The CDR3 coding sequence is TGTGCCAGCAGACAGGGCCATGGCTACACCTTC. Protein product: CASRQGHGYTF.

The count of this clone is one. The chain couples TRBV5-1 to TRBJ2-5, with 8 nucleotides matching TRBD1. Per germline, CDR1 SGHRS and CDR2 YFSETQ. The CDR3 has 15 residues. V was pared by 4 bases and J by 3 bases, with 8 bases of the junction left unmatched. The CDR3 DNA follows: TGCGCCAGCAGCAACCCGGGACAGGCGAAAGAGACCCAGTACTTC. Protein: CASSNPGQAKETQYF.

This clone has only one observation. This chain uses TRBV29-1 with TRBJ2-6, with TRBD1 matching over 8 bases. From germline, CDR1 is SQVTM and CDR2 ANQGSEA. Unmatched junction bases numbered 8, after V lost 5 bases and J lost 2 bases. The CDR3 loop spans 16 amino acids. CDR3: CSVRTGKFTGANVLTF. The CDR3 DNA reads TGCAGCGTTCGGACAGGGAAATTCACTGGGGCCAACGTCCTGACTTTC.

The chain uses TRBV18 and TRBJ2-7; D gene ambiguous. Germline CDR1 and CDR2: KGHSH and LQKENI. V shed 2 bases and J shed 6 bases, with 23 bases lying between them. The CDR3 is 17 amino acids. In DNA form, the CDR3 reads TGTGCCAGCTCACCAAACCGGCACCCTCCCCCGGGTTTCGAGCAGTACTTC. Protein product: CASSPNRHPPPGFEQYF.

This clone was recorded once. V is TRBV10-3 and J is TRBJ1-2; D unclear. The CDR3 spans 16 residues. Germline CDR1 reads ENHRY; CDR2 reads SYGVKD. V was clipped by 0 bases and J by 8 bases, with 19 bases between them. Written as DNA, the CDR3 is TGTGCCATCAGTGAGTCGGGTGTTCAGGTCGCGGGGGGCTACACCTTC. It specifies CAISESGVQVAGGYTF.

The rearrangement joins TRBV12-3 or TRBV12-4 to TRBJ2-1, with 8 bases lining up with TRBD1. V gave up 1 base and J gave up 12 bases; unmatched junction bases: 5. The CDR3 totals 13 residues. CDR3 in DNA: TGTGCCAGCAGTTTAGTGACAGGGGAAGGGCAGTTCTTC. Encoded protein: CASSLVTGEGQFF.